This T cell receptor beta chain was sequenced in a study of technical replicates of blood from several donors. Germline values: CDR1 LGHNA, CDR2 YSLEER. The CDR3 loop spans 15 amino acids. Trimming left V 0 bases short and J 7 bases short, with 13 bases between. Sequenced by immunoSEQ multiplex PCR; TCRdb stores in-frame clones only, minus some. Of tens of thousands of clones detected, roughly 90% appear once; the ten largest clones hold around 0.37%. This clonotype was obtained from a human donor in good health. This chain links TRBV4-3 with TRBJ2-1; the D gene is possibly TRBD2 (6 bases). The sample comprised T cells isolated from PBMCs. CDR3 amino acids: CASSQDGGAVNEQFF. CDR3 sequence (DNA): TGCGCCAGCAGCCAAGATGGAGGGGCGGTAAATGAGCAGTTCTTC.